This T cell receptor (beta chain) was obtained from a study of cytomegalovirus exposure and HLA in healthy donors (dated by TCRdb to about 2017). As for the study more broadly: The 500 to 800 repertoires of the first cohort and the approximately 110 validation repertoires were produced on the same platform, according to a later analysis. The study aimed to test whether cataloging public T cell receptors could reveal signatures of past pathogen exposure. Along with the approximately 620-subject first cohort, a separate validation cohort of about 110 different subjects was used. To predict cytomegalovirus infection status, the study brought together high-throughput TCR immunosequencing, statistical association of individual TCRs with disease status, and machine learning.

What the study reported, not specific to this receptor: In vitro tests confirmed that a few of the cytomegalovirus-associated TCR beta chains recognize cytomegalovirus antigens. Subsequent analysis determined that TCRs grouped into clusters in the first cohort also showed a tendency toward co-occurrence across the 120 validation repertoires, and 85% to 95% of cluster scores exceeded 0. It was suggested by the authors that the approach could potentially be generalized to other disease states and immunological phenotypes. A total of roughly 160 TCR beta chains were listed by the study as associated with cytomegalovirus. While some public TCRs were present in many individuals, most TCR sequences turned up only very rarely across donors. All 120 repertoires were used to score co-occurrence in the validation cohort in a later analysis, because that analysis had no HLA typing for the cohort. The classifier was reported to diagnose cytomegalovirus status with high specificity and sensitivity in both the original cohort and the validation cohort.

This clone appeared once. It lacks a known antigen. Qualities for individual bases were not recorded, and no much larger clone is one base off. The library was obtained by the immunoSEQ multiplex PCR assay. Processing in the source paper ran as follows. To diagnose cytomegalovirus status from the catalog of TCR beta chain sequences, a statistical classification framework was built. Here the immuneACCESS table is served through TCRdb, limited to in-frame sequences with V and J called. Missing clones are a known gap in these copies; in checked studies unresolved V genes cover under half, and the rest lacks a known reason. The V and J calls and clone size come from that table; D and trimming were worked out from the DNA. Counted in this sample were tens of thousands of clones; about 92% of them appeared once. The top ten constitute roughly 1.1% of the sample. V is pared back by 5 bases and J by 0 bases, with 10 bases lying between the germline termini. The germline V gene yields MGHRA for CDR1 and YSYEKL for CDR2. The CDR3 runs 14 residues from the cysteine to the phenylalanine. Of all the DNA, just the CDR3 is kept, 42 bases in frame from base 1.

The donors belonged to the validation cohort of roughly 120 subjects, which was separate from the roughly 670-subject first cohort. The rearranged segments are TRBV4-1 and TRBJ1-1; the D gene is possibly TRBD1, with 5 bases matching. The sample consisted of PBMCs. The sequence came from a young man in good health and CMV-seronegative. For the CDR3, the sequence is CASSVGVMNTEAFF. The sequenced DNA: TGCGCCAGCAGCGTAGGGGTCATGAACACTGAAGCTTTCTTT.